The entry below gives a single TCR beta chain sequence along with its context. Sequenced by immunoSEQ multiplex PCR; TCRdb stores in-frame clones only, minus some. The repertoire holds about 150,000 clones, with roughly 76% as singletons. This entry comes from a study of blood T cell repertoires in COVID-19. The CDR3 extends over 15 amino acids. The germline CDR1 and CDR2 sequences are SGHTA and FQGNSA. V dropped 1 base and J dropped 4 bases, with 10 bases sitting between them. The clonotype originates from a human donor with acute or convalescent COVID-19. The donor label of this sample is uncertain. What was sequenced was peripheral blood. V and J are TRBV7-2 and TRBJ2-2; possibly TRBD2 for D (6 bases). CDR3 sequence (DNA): TGTGCCAGCAGCTTAGGGGACTCCCTCACCGGGGAGCTGTTTTTT. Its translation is CASSLGDSLTGELFF.